This T cell receptor beta chain comes out of a study of T cells in Graves' hyperthyroidism and ophthalmopathy. Study summary: The blood sample was taken at first diagnosis, before treatment began. General observations from the study: The model forecast ophthalmopathy, anticipating it by a median about 7 months before onset.

The CDR3 contains 14 residues. V shed 5 bases and J shed 5 bases, with 15 bases lying between them. Germline-derived CDR1 and CDR2 are MNHNS and SASEGT. This clonotype was observed at least ten times. Its antigen remains unidentified. RNA transcripts served as the template for amplifying TCR beta CDR3 regions. In the first-round RT-PCR of the TCR CDR3, the HTBI primer set was used. TCRdb called the multiplex PCR reads again in MiXCR, with one record for every CDR3 protein. This table holds more than 300,000 distinct CDR3 sequences, roughly 15% found once. The sample was blood. The chain joins TRBV6-1 to TRBJ2-5, with TRBD2 as a possible D gene (5 bases). The TCR comes from a woman younger than 45 with Graves' ophthalmopathy. CDR3 in DNA: TGTGCCAGCAGTTCCTTGGCTAGCCTTGAGACCCAGTACTTC. Translation: CASSSLASLETQYF.